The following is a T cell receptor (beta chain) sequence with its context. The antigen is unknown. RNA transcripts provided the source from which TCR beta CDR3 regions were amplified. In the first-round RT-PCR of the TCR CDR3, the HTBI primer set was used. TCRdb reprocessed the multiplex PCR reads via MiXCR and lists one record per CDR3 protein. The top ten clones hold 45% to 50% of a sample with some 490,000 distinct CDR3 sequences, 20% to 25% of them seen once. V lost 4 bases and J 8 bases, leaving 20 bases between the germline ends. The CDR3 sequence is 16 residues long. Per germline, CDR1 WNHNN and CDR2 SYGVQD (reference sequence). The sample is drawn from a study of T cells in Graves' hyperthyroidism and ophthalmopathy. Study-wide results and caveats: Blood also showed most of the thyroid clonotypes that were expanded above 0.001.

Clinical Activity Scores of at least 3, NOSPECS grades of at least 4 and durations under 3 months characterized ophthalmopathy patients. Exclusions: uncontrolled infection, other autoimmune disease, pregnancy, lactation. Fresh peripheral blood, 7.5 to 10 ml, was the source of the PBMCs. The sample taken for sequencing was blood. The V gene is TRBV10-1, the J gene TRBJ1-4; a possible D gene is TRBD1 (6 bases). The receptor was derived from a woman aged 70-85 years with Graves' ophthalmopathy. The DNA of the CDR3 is TGCGCCAGCAGTGTCCTCCGGGGGGCCGCTAGGGAAAAACTGTTTTTT. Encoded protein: CASSVLRGAAREKLFF.